A selection of T cell receptor beta chains follows, all from one sample in a study of neurological immune-mediated disorders. In TCRdb, the 5' RACE reads were re-called with MiXCR into one record per CDR3 protein. The sample consists of under 60,000 distinct CDR3 sequences, around 10% of them appearing once. Sequencing was performed on PBMCs. Receptors originate from a woman between 35 and 50 years old with HTLV-1-associated myelopathy (HAM/TSP). Both conserved end residues are part of each CDR3. Fields, in order: J gene, clone size, D gene, V gene, CDR3 DNA, CDR3 protein. D genes are given only for firm matches. Clone sizes are given selectively: once, few, many, or a class where the clone is expanded.

TRBJ1-5 many - TRBV12-3/TRBV12-4 TGTGCCAGCAGCCTCGCGTCAGGGACTCAGCCCCAGCATTTT CASSLASGTQPQHF
TRBJ2-3 many TRBD2 TRBV20-1 TGCAGTGCTAGTGGCGGGGGGCACACAGATACGCAGTATTTT CSASGGGHTDTQYF
TRBJ2-7 many - TRBV14 TGTGCCAGCAGCCTTGTGGACGGATACGAGCAGTACTTC CASSLVDGYEQYF
TRBJ2-7 many - TRBV4-1 TGCGCCAGCAGCCAAGAATGGACGGGGAACTACGAGCAGTACTTC CASSQEWTGNYEQYF
TRBJ2-7 many - TRBV5-1 TGCGCCAGCAAGACGACAGGTGGAGGCTCCTACGAGCAGTACTTC CASKTTGGGSYEQYF
TRBJ2-1 many - TRBV12-3/TRBV12-4 TGTGCCAGCAGTCGGGCCCATGAGCAGTTCTTC CASSRAHEQFF
TRBJ1-2 many - TRBV2 TGTGCCAGCAGGCTTACAAACTATGGCTACACCTTC CASRLTNYGYTF
TRBJ2-7 many TRBD1 TRBV5-1 TGCGCCAGCAGGGAGACAGGGGTGGACTCCTACGAGCAGTACTTC CASRETGVDSYEQYF
TRBJ2-1 many TRBD1 TRBV7-6 TGTGCCAGCAGCCCGACAGGGAGTCCATCCTATGAGCAGTTCTTC CASSPTGSPSYEQFF
TRBJ1-2 - - TRBV12-3/TRBV12-4 TGTGCCAGTAGTAACCGGGACAAGGGGCGCGGTGGCTACACCTTC CASSNRDKGRGGYTF
TRBJ2-5 many - TRBV3-1 TGTGCCAGCAGCCAAGACAGGTACCAAGAGACCCAGTACTTC CASSQDRYQETQYF
TRBJ1-5 many - TRBV6-2/TRBV6-3 TGTGCCAGCAGTTACCCGGCCTTCAATCAGCCCCAGCATTTT CASSYPAFNQPQHF
TRBJ2-7 many - TRBV20-1 TGCAGTGCTAGCTATAAACAGGGCTACGAGCAGTACTTC CSASYKQGYEQYF
TRBJ2-7 many - TRBV7-2 TGTGCCAGCAGCTTGTTTGGTTACGGCGAGCAGTACTTC CASSLFGYGEQYF
TRBJ2-3 many - TRBV7-2 TGTGCCAGCAGCTCCTATCGGCGGGGGCGGGCAGATACGCAGTATTTT CASSSYRRGRADTQYF
TRBJ2-7 many TRBD2 TRBV5-1 TGCGCCAGCAGCTTGTATTCGGGGGGGGCCTACTACGAGCAGTACTTC CASSLYSGGAYYEQYF
TRBJ2-3 many TRBD2 TRBV7-3 TGTGCCAGCAGCTCTTTACCTGACTTTAGCGGGGGGGCGACAGATACGCAGTATTTT CASSSLPDFSGGATDTQYF
TRBJ1-2 many - TRBV20-1 TGCAGTGCTAGGCCTTATGACAGCAACTATGGCTACACCTTC CSARPYDSNYGYTF
TRBJ1-5 - - TRBV3-1 TGTGCCAGCAGCCCCGTCGGGGGGGCAAACGATCAGCCCCAGCATTTT CASSPVGGANDQPQHF
TRBJ2-7 many - TRBV5-1 TGCGCCAGCAGCTTTGGGGGGGTTGACAGGCCTAACTACGAGCAGTACTTC CASSFGGVDRPNYEQYF
TRBJ1-1 - TRBD1 TRBV29-1 TGCAGCGTGGCTGGACAGGGGAACACTGAAGCTTTCTTT CSVAGQGNTEAFF
TRBJ2-1 many - TRBV5-1 TGCGCCAGCAGCTTGTCCTCCGGACGGGGATACAATGAGCAGTTCTTC CASSLSSGRGYNEQFF
TRBJ2-5 many - TRBV4-1 TGCGCCAGCAGCGGTAGCGTTTTACAAGAGACCCAGTACTTC CASSGSVLQETQYF
TRBJ1-4 many - TRBV29-1 TGCAGCGTTATGTCAACTAATGAAAAACTGTTTTTT CSVMSTNEKLFF
TRBJ2-1 many TRBD2 TRBV7-9 TGTGCCAGCAGCTTATCTAGCGGGGTCTCCTACAATGAGCAGTTCTTC CASSLSSGVSYNEQFF
TRBJ2-3 few TRBD2 TRBV7-2 TGTGCCAGCAGCACAAGCGGGGGGGCGATTAGCACAGATACGCAGTATTTT CASSTSGGAISTDTQYF
TRBJ2-1 many - TRBV4-3 TGCGCCAGCAGCCGCGCCGGTAACGCCAATGAGCAGTTCTTC CASSRAGNANEQFF
TRBJ1-4 many TRBD1 TRBV4-1 TGCGCCAGCAGCCAAGTGAAGTTGACAGGGGAGGAAAAACTGTTTTTT CASSQVKLTGEEKLFF
TRBJ2-2 many - TRBV12-3/TRBV12-4 TGTGCCAGCAGTCCCCCCCCGGGGGCCACCGGGGAGCTGTTTTTT CASSPPPGATGELFF
TRBJ1-1 many TRBD1 TRBV5-1 TGCGCCAGCAGCCCTCCTCGACAGGGGGGGATGAACACTGAAGCTTTCTTT CASSPPRQGGMNTEAFF
TRBJ2-6 - - TRBV5-1 TGCGCCAGCAGCTTGGTCCCCGCCCCCCTCTCTGGGGCCAACGTCCTGACTTTC CASSLVPAPLSGANVLTF
TRBJ2-1 - TRBD2 TRBV14 TGTGCCAGCAGCTCCTATAGCGGGGGGATCCGGCTCAATGAGCAGTTCTTC CASSSYSGGIRLNEQFF
TRBJ2-5 - - TRBV11-1 TGTGCCAGCAGCCTAGGTCGCTCTGGGCTGACCCAGTACTTC CASSLGRSGLTQYF
TRBJ2-3 many - TRBV7-6 TGTGCCAGCAGCTTAGCGGGGGGGCTTTCAGATACGCAGTATTTT CASSLAGGLSDTQYF
TRBJ2-1 many TRBD2 TRBV20-1 TGCAGTGCTAGGGATCGACGGGGGGCCTACAATGAGCAGTTCTTC CSARDRRGAYNEQFF
TRBJ2-7 few - TRBV6-1 TGTGCCAGCAGCGGGGACATTGAATCCTACGAGCAGTACTTC CASSGDIESYEQYF
TRBJ1-1 many - TRBV29-1 TGCAGCGTTTTGGGCTACACTGAAGCTTTCTTT CSVLGYTEAFF
TRBJ2-7 many TRBD2 TRBV9 TGTGCCAGCACCAATAGCGGGAATCCCTACGAGCAGTACTTC CASTNSGNPYEQYF
TRBJ2-3 - - TRBV20-1 TGCAGTGCCTGGGGCCGCGGAGCCGGCCTGGATTCACAGTATTTT CSAWGRGAGLDSQYF
TRBJ2-7 many - TRBV5-1 TGCGCCAGCAGCTTGGGTGGAGGATACGAGCAGTACTTC CASSLGGGYEQYF
TRBJ2-1 many - TRBV5-1 TGCGCCAGCAGCTTATACAGCAAGAGCTCCTACAATGAGCAGTTCTTC CASSLYSKSSYNEQFF
TRBJ2-5 many - TRBV29-1 TGCAGCGTTGACGCGGGTCAAGGGGAGACCCAGTACTTC CSVDAGQGETQYF